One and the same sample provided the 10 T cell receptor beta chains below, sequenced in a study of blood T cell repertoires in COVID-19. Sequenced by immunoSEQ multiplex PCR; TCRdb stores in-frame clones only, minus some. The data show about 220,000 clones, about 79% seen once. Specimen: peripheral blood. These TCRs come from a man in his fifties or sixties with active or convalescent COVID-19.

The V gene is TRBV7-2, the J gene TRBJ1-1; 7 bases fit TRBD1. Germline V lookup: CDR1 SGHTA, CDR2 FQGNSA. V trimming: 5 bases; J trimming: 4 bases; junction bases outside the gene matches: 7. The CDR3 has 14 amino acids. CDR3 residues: CASSRDRESTEAFF. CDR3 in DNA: TGTGCCAGCAGCCGTGACAGGGAAAGCACTGAAGCTTTCTTT.

The CDR3 loop reads CASSYTGTGGLGTF. CDR3 coding DNA: TGTGCCAGCAGCTATACCGGGACAGGGGGCTTGGGCACCTTC. The J gene is TRBJ1-2, the V gene TRBV7-2; 12 bases fit TRBD1. Per germline, CDR1 SGHTA and CDR2 FQGNSA. The CDR3 consists of 14 residues. J gave up 13 bases and V 4 bases, and 10 bases lay outside the gene matches.

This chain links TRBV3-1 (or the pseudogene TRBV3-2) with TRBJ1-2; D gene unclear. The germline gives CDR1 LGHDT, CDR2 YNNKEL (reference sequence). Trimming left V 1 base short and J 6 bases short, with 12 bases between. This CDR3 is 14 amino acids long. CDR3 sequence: CASSQGEQSHGYTF. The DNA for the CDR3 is TGTGCCAGCAGCCAAGGTGAACAATCCCATGGCTACACCTTC.

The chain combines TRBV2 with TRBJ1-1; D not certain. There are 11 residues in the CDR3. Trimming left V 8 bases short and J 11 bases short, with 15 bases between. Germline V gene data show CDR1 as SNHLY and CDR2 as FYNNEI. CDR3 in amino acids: CASSPEAGAFF. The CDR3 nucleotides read TGTGCCAGCTCCCCCGAGGCTGGGGCTTTCTTT.

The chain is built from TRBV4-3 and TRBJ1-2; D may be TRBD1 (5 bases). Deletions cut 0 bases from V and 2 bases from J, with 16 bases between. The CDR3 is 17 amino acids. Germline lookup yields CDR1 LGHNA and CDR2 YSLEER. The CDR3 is CASSQDQSGGLNYGYTF. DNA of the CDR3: TGCGCCAGCAGCCAAGATCAGTCGGGGGGTCTCAACTATGGCTACACCTTC.

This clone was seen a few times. The CDR3 region has the DNA TGTGCCAGCAGCAAAGCGAGCCGGGGGGAGACCCAGTACTTC. Its translation: CASSKASRGETQYF. The chain uses TRBV2 and TRBJ2-5; D is perhaps TRBD2 (6 bases). CDR3 length: 14 residues. Germline lookup yields CDR1 SNHLY and CDR2 FYNNEI. V was trimmed by 6 bases and J by 5 bases, leaving 16 bases between them.

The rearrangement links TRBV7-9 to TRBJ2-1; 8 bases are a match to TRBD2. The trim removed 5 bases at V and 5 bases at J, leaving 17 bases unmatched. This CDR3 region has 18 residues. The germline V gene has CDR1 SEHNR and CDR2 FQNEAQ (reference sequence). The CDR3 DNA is TGTGCCAGCAGCCTTCGCCGAGCGGCACTAGCGGTAAACAATGAGCAGTTCTTC. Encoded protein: CASSLRRAALAVNNEQFF.

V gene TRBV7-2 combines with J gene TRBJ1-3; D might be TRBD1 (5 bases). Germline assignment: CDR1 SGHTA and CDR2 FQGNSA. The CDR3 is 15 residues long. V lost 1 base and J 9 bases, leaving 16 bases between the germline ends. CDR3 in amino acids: CASSLGPSPGGTIYF. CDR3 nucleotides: TGTGCCAGCAGCTTAGGACCCAGCCCCGGGGGCACCATATATTTT.

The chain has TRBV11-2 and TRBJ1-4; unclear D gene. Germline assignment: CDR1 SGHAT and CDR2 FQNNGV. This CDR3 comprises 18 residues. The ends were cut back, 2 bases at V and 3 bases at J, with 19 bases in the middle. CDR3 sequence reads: CASSLRYRRAGANEKLFF. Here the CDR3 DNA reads TGTGCCAGCAGCTTAAGATATAGGAGGGCTGGAGCTAATGAAAAACTGTTTTTT.

The DNA of the CDR3 is TGTGCCAGTTACGCGGGTTACAATGAGCAGTTCTTC. Encoded protein: CASYAGYNEQFF. This chain links TRBV6-5 with TRBJ2-1; D might be TRBD2 (5 bases). The CDR3 totals 12 residues. Trimming took off 9 bases at V and 4 bases at J, with 10 bases between the two ends. From germline, CDR1 is MNHEY and CDR2 SVGAGI.